The clone carrying this TCR beta chain came up a few times. The target antigen is unknown. This sample was included in a study of blood T cells in healthy people across ages. At least 5 micrograms of total RNA were extracted per sample. Study-wide results and caveats: Lack of knowledge of donor CMV status possibly confounded expanded clonotype changes.

With a J-beta primer mix and a sample-barcoded 5' primer, a second PCR ran about 7 to 12 cycles. Every molecule of cDNA carried a tag from a template-switch adaptor with 12 random nucleotides. TCRdb analysed the 5' RACE reads with MiXCR anew, one entry per CDR3 protein. Among around 500,000 distinct CDR3 sequences listed, roughly a quarter were seen once. Germline V gene data show CDR1 as SGDLS and CDR2 as YYNGEE. The CDR3 is 14 residues long. V was cut by 4 bases and J by 0 bases, with 7 bases left in between. These sequences were also reported in another study, on T cells of mothers and their children. That paper adds: Whatever RNA was extracted went entirely into cDNA synthesis, at around 1.6 ug per 15 ul.

The sample consisted of blood. This clonotype was obtained from a boy aged 2 to 10 in good health. This chain links TRBV9 with TRBJ2-2; D gene uncertain. The CDR3 sequence is CASSTSPNTGELFF. CDR3 nucleotide sequence: TGTGCCAGCAGCACGTCACCGAACACCGGGGAGCTGTTTTTT.